What follows are 24 T cell receptor beta chains derived from one specimen sequenced in a study of radiotherapy plus CTLA-4 blockade in lung cancer. Generated by immunoSEQ multiplex PCR, the TCRdb table keeps only in-frame clones and is missing some. Of approximately 50,000 clones in the sample, 70% to 85% were seen once. The sequencing used peripheral blood, collected from a patient treated with radiotherapy plus ipilimumab. These receptors all come from a human donor with non-small cell lung cancer whose response to radiotherapy plus ipilimumab could not be evaluated.

V usage is TRBV10-3 and J usage is TRBJ2-7; 11 bases are a match to TRBD2. CDR1 and CDR2 (germline): ENHRY, SYGVKD. The CDR3 length is 14 residues. Trimming took 6 bases from V and 3 from J; bases not matched to a gene: 4. DNA for the CDR3: TGTGCCATCAGCCCCGGGACTAGCGGCTACGAGCAGTACTTC. Its protein is CAISPGTSGYEQYF.

The V gene is TRBV18, the J gene TRBJ2-3; 11 nucleotides agree with TRBD2. The CDR3 is made up of 14 amino acids. Germline-derived CDR1 and CDR2 are KGHSH and LQKENI. Losses at the gene ends were 4 bases for V and 6 bases for J; bases not matched to a gene: 3. The chain's CDR3 is CASSLGLAADTQYF. CDR3 sequence (DNA): TGTGCCAGCTCACTGGGACTAGCGGCGGATACGCAGTATTTT.

The chain joins TRBV5-4 to TRBJ1-6; D unclear. The germline V gene encodes CDR1 SGHNT and CDR2 YYREEE (reference sequence). CDR3 size: 15 residues. V was trimmed by 1 base and J by 5 bases, leaving 10 bases between them. The DNA for the CDR3 is TGTGCCAGCAGCTTGAGTTCGGTAGATAATTCACCCCTCCACTTT. Its protein product is CASSLSSVDNSPLHF.

Only one count was recorded for this clone. Germline is not matched at one junction end, which may reflect a read error. The chain has TRBV9 and TRBJ1-2, with D possibly matching TRBD1 (5 bases). The CDR3 covers 13 residues. Germline values: CDR1 SGDLS, CDR2 YYNGEE. This CDR3 reads CAGSATVNYGYTF. CDR3 DNA: TGTGCCGGCAGCGCGACAGTTAACTATGGCTACACCTTC.

CDR3 sequence (DNA): TGTGCCAGCAGTTTAAGACAGCTTGGGACTGAAGCTTTCTTT. It yields the protein CASSLRQLGTEAFF. The rearrangement links TRBV28 to TRBJ1-1; a weak D match, TRBD1 (5 bases). V was trimmed by 2 bases and J by 5 bases, leaving 12 bases between them. The CDR3 has 14 amino acids. Germline V gene sequence: CDR1 MDHEN, CDR2 SYDVKM.

The chain is built from TRBV6-6 and TRBJ2-7, with 12 bases that match TRBD2. Germline loops: CDR1 MNHNY, CDR2 SVGAGI (reference sequence). The CDR3 covers 14 residues. Trimming cost V 5 bases and J 2 bases; bases outside gene matches: 1. The CDR3 nucleotides read TGTGCCAGCAGTAGACTAGCGGGAGCCTACGAGCAGTACTTC. Translated: CASSRLAGAYEQYF.

CDR3 region: CASSWPGVTEAFF. As DNA, the CDR3 is TGTGCCAGCAGTTGGCCAGGGGTTACTGAAGCTTTCTTT. The J gene is TRBJ1-1, the V gene TRBV6-5; D may be TRBD1 (6 bases). This CDR3 has 13 residues. Germline assignment: CDR1 MNHEY and CDR2 SVGAGI. V was trimmed by 4 bases and J by 5 bases, leaving 11 bases between them.

This clone has more than one count but fewer than ten. The CDR3: CASSERGTGGADTQYF. CDR3 DNA: TGTGCCAGCAGTGAACGGGGGACAGGGGGCGCAGATACGCAGTATTTT. The rearrangement uses TRBV6-1 and TRBJ2-3; 12 positions match TRBD1. Unmatched junction bases numbered 4, after V lost 2 bases and J lost 4 bases. This CDR3 has 16 residues. CDR1 MNHNS and CDR2 SASEGT come from the germline V gene.

The rearrangement uses TRBV7-2 and TRBJ1-1; tentatively, D is TRBD1 (5 bases). In germline, CDR1 is SGHTA, CDR2 FQGNSA. The length of the CDR3 is 14 residues. With 5 bases removed from V and 0 bases from J, the gap between germline ends came to 10 bases. CDR3 nucleotide sequence: TGTGCCAGCAGCCCATCGACAGTGAACACTGAAGCTTTCTTT. Its protein is CASSPSTVNTEAFF.

The chain links TRBV9 to TRBJ2-3; 12 bases line up with TRBD2. V dropped 3 bases and J dropped 3; count of bases not matched to a gene: 2. Germline-derived CDR1 and CDR2 are SGDLS and YYNGEE. This CDR3 comprises 15 residues. In DNA form, the CDR3 reads TGTGCCAGCAGCGAGACTAGCGGGGGAACAGATACGCAGTATTTT. This translates into CASSETSGGTDTQYF.

The chain has TRBV7-2 and TRBJ2-7; 11 nucleotides agree with TRBD2. Per germline, CDR1 SGHTA and CDR2 FQGNSA. The CDR3 covers 16 residues. The trim removed 5 bases at V and 5 bases at J, leaving 11 bases unmatched. Here the CDR3 reads CASSITYSGGGNEQYF. CDR3 sequence (DNA): TGTGCCAGCAGCATTACCTATAGCGGGGGGGGAAACGAGCAGTACTTC.

The CDR3 spells CASSLSNSWIQPQHF. The CDR3, as DNA: TGTGCCAGCAGCTTGTCTAACAGTTGGATTCAGCCCCAGCATTTT. This chain uses TRBV5-8 with TRBJ1-5; D not resolved. Germline lookup yields CDR1 SGHTS and CDR2 YDEGEE. The germline V and J ends were trimmed by 1 base and 6 bases, with 14 bases remaining between them. This CDR3 comprises 15 residues.

The chain is built from TRBV11-3 and TRBJ2-3; 7 bases are a match to TRBD1. The CDR3 sequence is 12 residues long. V dropped 5 bases and J dropped 5; count of bases not matched to a gene: 1. Germline CDR1 is SGHNT and CDR2 is YENEEA. Here the CDR3 reads CASSRTGDTQYF. The CDR3, as DNA: TGTGCCAGCAGCCGGACAGGAGATACGCAGTATTTT.

The CDR3 protein is CASSLGEDRGRGGYTF. DNA of the CDR3: TGTGCCAGCAGCTTAGGGGAGGACAGGGGGCGTGGAGGCTACACCTTC. The chain recombines TRBV11-2 with TRBJ1-2, with 11 bases fitting TRBD1. V was pared by 1 base and J by 8 bases, with 9 bases of the junction left unmatched. The germline gives CDR1 SGHAT, CDR2 FQNNGV. The CDR3 loop spans 16 amino acids.

The rearrangement uses TRBV2 and TRBJ1-2, with 8 bases that match TRBD1. This CDR3 has 13 amino acids. Unmatched junction bases numbered 5, after V lost 8 bases and J lost 3 bases. CDR1 is SNHLY and CDR2 is FYNNEI in the germline V gene. The CDR3 protein is CASPSDRDYGYTF. The CDR3 DNA reads as TGTGCCAGCCCCTCGGACAGGGACTATGGCTACACCTTC. Based on the CDR3 plus reference TRBV2 and TRBJ1-2, the full variable domain is EPEVTQTPSHQVTQMGQEVILRCVPISNHLYFYWYRQILGQKVEFLVSFYNNEISEKSEIFDDQFSVERPDGSNFTLKIRSTKLEDSAMYFCASPSDRDYGYTFGSGTRLTVV.

The rearrangement links TRBV7-9 to TRBJ2-7; 11 positions agree with TRBD1. With V trimmed by 4 bases and J by 3 bases, 5 bases remained unmatched. The CDR3 spans 15 residues. The germline gives CDR1 SEHNR, CDR2 FQNEAQ (reference sequence). The CDR3 DNA is TGTGCCAGCAGCTCTCCGGGACAGGGGGGCTACGAGCAGTACTTC. As protein: CASSSPGQGGYEQYF.

DNA of the CDR3: TGCGCCAGCAGCACAGCAGGGGTCGAGCAGTACTTC. Translated, it gives CASSTAGVEQYF. V usage is TRBV5-1 and J usage is TRBJ2-7; D possibly corresponds to TRBD1 (6 bases). CDR3 length: 12 residues. Germline CDR1 SGHRS, CDR2 YFSETQ. The ends were cut back, 4 bases at V and 6 bases at J, with 11 bases in the middle.

The V and J genes are TRBV21-1 and TRBJ2-7; whether TRBD2, the table's D call, matches the DNA was not checked. TRBV21-1 constitutes a pseudogene. This CDR3 contains 17 residues. This chain's CDR3 is CASSKGTWERDPYEQYF. CDR3 in DNA: TGTGCCAGCAGCAAAGGTACCTGGGAGCGGGACCCCTACGAGCAGTACTTC.

The V gene is TRBV21-1, the J gene TRBJ1-1; TRBD1 is taken as the D call from the table, unchecked against the DNA. TRBV21-1 is flagged as a pseudogene. There are 16 residues in the CDR3. CDR3: CASSKALRQGGTEAFF. CDR3 DNA: TGTGCCAGCAGCAAAGCGCTGAGACAGGGAGGAACTGAAGCTTTCTTT.

The rearrangement joins TRBV6-1 to TRBJ1-2; D ambiguous. Trimming left V 6 bases short and J 0 bases short, with 11 bases between. Germline V gene lookup returns CDR1 MNHNS and CDR2 SASEGT. This CDR3 has 14 residues. CDR3 nucleotides: TGTGCCAGCAGGATAGACACCACTAACTATGGCTACACCTTC. Translated: CASRIDTTNYGYTF.

The chain combines TRBV7-2 with TRBJ2-7; the D is unclear. Germline V gene lookup returns CDR1 SGHTA and CDR2 FQGNSA. The CDR3 runs to 14 residues. The V end lost 2 bases, the J end lost 3 bases, and 11 bases lay between the germline ends. The CDR3 coding sequence is TGTGCCAGCAGCTTATACGCGACTCGCTACGAGCAGTACTTC. Protein: CASSLYATRYEQYF.

The gene calls are TRBV2 and TRBJ2-7, with a weak D call TRBD2 (6 bases). The V gene's germline CDR1 is SNHLY and CDR2 FYNNEI. V was cut by 5 bases and J by 3 bases, with 11 bases left in between. The CDR3 contains 13 residues. CDR3 in amino acids: CASSTGVIYEQYF. The DNA for the CDR3 is TGTGCCAGCAGTACGGGGGTAATCTACGAGCAGTACTTC.

The chain's CDR3 is CASSRGTAGGTDTQYF. CDR3 DNA: TGTGCCAGCAGCAGAGGGACGGCAGGGGGGACAGATACGCAGTATTTT. The chain joins TRBV9 to TRBJ2-3, with TRBD1 as a possible D gene (7 bases). The CDR3 runs 16 residues. V shed 4 bases and J shed 3 bases, with 18 bases lying between them. The germline V gene encodes CDR1 SGDLS and CDR2 YYNGEE.

V gene TRBV13 combines with J gene TRBJ2-1; TRBD2 agrees at 11 bases. Trimming removed 2 bases from V and 7 bases from J; junction bases left unmatched: 7. The CDR3 covers 16 residues. Germline CDR1 PRHDT, CDR2 FYEKMQ (reference sequence). CDR3: CASSLYGTSGTNEQFF. Written as DNA, the CDR3 is TGTGCCAGCAGCTTATACGGGACTAGCGGCACTAATGAGCAGTTCTTC.